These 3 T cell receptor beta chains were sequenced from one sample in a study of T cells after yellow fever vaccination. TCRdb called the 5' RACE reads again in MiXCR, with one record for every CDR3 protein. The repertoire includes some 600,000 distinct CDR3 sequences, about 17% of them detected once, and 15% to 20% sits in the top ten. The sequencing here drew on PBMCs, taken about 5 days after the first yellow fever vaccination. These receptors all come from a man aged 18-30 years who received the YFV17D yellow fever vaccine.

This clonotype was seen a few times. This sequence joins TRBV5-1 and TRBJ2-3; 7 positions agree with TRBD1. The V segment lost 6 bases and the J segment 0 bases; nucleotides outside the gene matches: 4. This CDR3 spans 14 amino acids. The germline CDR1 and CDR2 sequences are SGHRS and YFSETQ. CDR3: CASTPGQSTDTQYF. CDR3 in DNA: TGCGCCAGCACCCCGGGACAGAGCACAGATACGCAGTATTTT.

This chain's CDR3 is CASSYGPGNQPQHF. The CDR3 bases are TGTGCCAGCAGTTACGGCCCGGGCAATCAGCCCCAGCATTTT. The chain employs TRBV6-5 and TRBJ1-5, with unresolved D. The CDR3 contains 14 residues. Trimming pared 2 bases from V and 2 bases from J, leaving 7 bases between. CDR1 is MNHEY, CDR2 SVGAGI, per germline.

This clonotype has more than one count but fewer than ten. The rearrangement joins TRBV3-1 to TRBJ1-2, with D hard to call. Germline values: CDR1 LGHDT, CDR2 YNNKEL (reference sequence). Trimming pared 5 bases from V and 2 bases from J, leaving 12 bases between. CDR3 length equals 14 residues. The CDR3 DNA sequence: TGTGCCAGCAGCGCGGCGGGGTCCAACTATGGCTACACCTTC. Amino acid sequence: CASSAAGSNYGYTF.